The next 9 T cell receptor beta chains were all read from a single sample in a study of cytomegalovirus exposure and HLA in healthy donors. Amplification used 60 Vbeta primers and 13 Jbeta primers. Assay: immunoSEQ multiplex PCR; the TCRdb copy retains only in-frame clones and omits some. The sample holds around 100,000 clones; more than 60% are singletons and the top ten take around 5.1%. Sequenced: PBMCs. Receptor source: a female donor in good health and CMV-seropositive.

This clone has a single count. The chain has TRBV6-1 and TRBJ2-5; D not resolved. Germline loops: CDR1 MNHNS, CDR2 SASEGT. Trimming pared 7 bases from V and 5 bases from J, leaving 17 bases between. The CDR3 consists of 14 residues. CDR3 DNA sequence: TGTGCCAGCATGGCCAAACGCGGTGAGGAGACCCAGTACTTC. Translated, it gives CASMAKRGEETQYF.

The chain couples TRBV19 to TRBJ1-5, with a weak D call TRBD1 (5 bases). Looked up from germline, CDR1 is LNHDA and CDR2 is SQIVND (reference sequence). This CDR3 is 13 amino acids long. V lost 3 bases to trimming and J lost 11 bases, with 14 bases between them. CDR3 protein: CASSMTVQSAQHF. CDR3 nucleotides: TGTGCCAGTAGTATGACAGTCCAATCAGCCCAGCATTTT.

The chain is built from TRBV27 and TRBJ2-2; no clear D gene. In germline, CDR1 is MNHEY, CDR2 SMNVEV (reference sequence). The CDR3 length is 14 residues. Deletions cut 7 bases from V and 1 base from J, with 10 bases between. CDR3: CASKRFWNTGELFF. CDR3 nucleotide sequence: TGTGCCAGCAAGAGGTTCTGGAACACCGGGGAGCTGTTTTTT.

This clone was found a few times. The J gene is TRBJ2-1, the V gene TRBV5-1; 9 positions agree with TRBD2. The CDR3 totals 15 residues. With 0 bases clipped from V and 10 bases from J, the junction kept 8 bases outside the gene matches. CDR1 is SGHRS and CDR2 is YFSETQ in the germline V gene. CDR3 loop: CASSLVQAGGSEQFF. In nucleotides, the CDR3 is TGCGCCAGCAGCTTGGTGCAAGCGGGGGGCTCGGAGCAGTTCTTC.

In its sample, this clone was seen once. This chain links TRBV19 with TRBJ1-1; 7 bases fit TRBD1. The germline V gene has CDR1 LNHDA and CDR2 SQIVND (reference sequence). This CDR3 contains 15 residues. The V gene end was trimmed by 4 bases and the J gene end by 8 bases; junction bases not matched to a gene: 13. The CDR3 loop reads CASSTLSTGQREAFF. The CDR3 nucleotides read TGTGCCAGTAGTACCCTCTCGACAGGGCAAAGGGAAGCTTTCTTT. Based on the CDR3 plus reference TRBV19 and TRBJ1-1, the full variable domain is DGGITQSPKYLFRKEGQNVTLSCEQNLNHDAMYWYRQDPGQGLRLIYYSQIVNDFQKGDIAEGYSVSREKKESFPLTVTSAQKNPTAFYLCASSTLSTGQREAFFGQGTRLTVV.

V gene TRBV14 combines with J gene TRBJ2-7; D is undetermined. This CDR3 has 13 amino acids. Germline CDR1 is SGHDN and CDR2 is FVKESK. Trimming shortened V by 3 bases and J by 5 bases, and 11 bases separated the two germline ends. CDR3 bases: TGTGCCAGCAGCCATTCAAAAATCCACGAGCAGTACTTC. Translation gives CASSHSKIHEQYF.

This clone was seen a few times. The chain recombines TRBV7-9 with TRBJ2-1, with TRBD2 identical over 16 bases. Germline CDR1 is SEHNR and CDR2 is FQNEAQ (reference sequence). J lost 10 bases, V lost 5 bases, and 8 bases had no gene match. The CDR3 length is 16 residues. CDR3 bases: TGTGCCAGCAGCCCGGGACTAGCGGGAGGGCCAGAGGAGCAGTTCTTC. Translating gives CASSPGLAGGPEEQFF. The whole variable domain, filled in from reference TRBV7-9 and TRBJ2-1, reads DTGVSQNPRHKITKRGQNVTFRCDPISEHNRLYWYRQTLGQGPEFLTYFQNEAQLEKSRLLSDRFSAERPKGSFSTLEIQRTEQGDSAMYLCASSPGLAGGPEEQFFGPGTRLTVL.

The genes are TRBV19 and TRBJ1-4; 7 bases align to TRBD1. The germline V gene encodes CDR1 LNHDA and CDR2 SQIVND (reference sequence). The V and J ends lost 6 bases and 5 bases, in that order; junction bases with no gene match: 9. The CDR3 is 15 residues long. CDR3 loop: CASRNAQGRNEKLFF. The DNA for the CDR3 is TGTGCCAGTAGAAACGCACAGGGGAGAAATGAAAAACTGTTTTTT.

This clone appeared a few times. The chain has TRBV23-1 and TRBJ1-4; a possible D gene is TRBD1 (5 bases). TRBV23-1 is an ORF for which the function is uncertain. This CDR3 is 18 amino acids long. V lost 7 bases, J lost 8 bases, and 29 bases lay in between. This chain's CDR3 is CASKLVQVVGVGYEKLFF. The DNA of the CDR3 is TGCGCCAGCAAACTTGTACAGGTTGTGGGTGTGGGATACGAAAAACTGTTTTTT.